The 18 T cell receptor beta chains reported below all come from one sample, sequenced in a study of T-cell reconstitution after alpha-beta-depleted transplantation in children. Unique molecular identifiers were incorporated when the TCRbeta library was constructed. TCRdb re-analysed the PCR reads in MiXCR, keeping a single row per CDR3 protein. The table includes about 500,000 distinct CDR3 sequences, over 25% detected once. The input for sequencing was PBMCs from the stem cell graft donor, taken from the stem cell graft. The receptors derive from a human donor who donated a stem cell graft to a child with aplastic anemia.

The rearrangement links TRBV6-2 or TRBV6-3 to TRBJ2-7, with TRBD1 matching over 7 bases. J gave up 3 bases and V 4 bases, and 9 bases lay outside the gene matches. CDR3 length: 15 amino acids. CDR1 MNHEY and CDR2 SVGEGT come from the germline V gene. CDR3 nucleotides: TGTGCCAGCAGTTCTTTCGGGACAGCCTACTACGAGCAGTACGTC. This sequence encodes CASSSFGTAYYEQYV.

The rearrangement uses TRBV6-1 and TRBJ1-1; 8 nucleotides align to TRBD1. The junction had 7 bases not matched to a gene; V was cut back by 6 bases and J by 1 base. The CDR3 runs 15 residues. Per the germline V gene, CDR1 is MNHNS and CDR2 is SASEGT. In DNA form, the CDR3 reads TGTGCCAGCAGCGAAACAGGGGGGGGGAACACTGAAGCTTTCTTT. Encoded protein: CASSETGGGNTEAFF.

The chain links TRBV5-5 to TRBJ2-7; no reliable D call. The germline V and J ends were trimmed by 0 bases and 3 bases, with 10 bases remaining between them. Germline CDR1 SGHKS, CDR2 YYEKEE (reference sequence). CDR3 length equals 14 residues. CDR3 in DNA: TGTGCCAGCAGCTTGGCCGTAATCAACTACGAGCAGTACGTC. The encoded protein is CASSLAVINYEQYV.

This clonotype appeared a few times. This chain connects TRBV29-1 to TRBJ2-2, with 12 bases matching TRBD2. The CDR3 is made up of 15 amino acids. CDR1 and CDR2 from the germline V gene are SQVTM and ANQGSEA. Trimming at V came to 6 bases and at J to 6 bases, leaving 8 bases not matched to a gene. The CDR3 DNA follows: TGCAGCGTGTCCGGGACTAGCGGGTACTCCGGGGAGCTGTTTTTT. Translation: CSVSGTSGYSGELFF.

The chain is built from TRBV3-1 and TRBJ2-2; 9 bases are shared with TRBD1. The CDR3 is made up of 17 amino acids. Germline V CDR1 and CDR2: LGHDT, YNNKEL (reference sequence). After removal of 4 bases from V and 7 bases from J, the junction contained 13 bases not matched to a gene. This CDR3 reads CASSRDRTGAVGGELFF. The CDR3 nucleotides are TGTGCCAGCAGCCGAGATCGGACAGGGGCTGTGGGCGGGGAGCTGTTTTTT.

The CDR3: CASSSEGAKQETQYF. The CDR3 DNA follows: TGTGCCAGCAGTTCGGAGGGAGCCAAGCAAGAGACCCAGTACTTC. J is TRBJ2-5 and V is TRBV28; perhaps TRBD2 as D (6 bases). CDR3 size: 15 residues. Trimming removed 4 bases at V and 2 bases at J, with 14 bases between. Looked up from germline, CDR1 is MDHEN and CDR2 is SYDVKM. The complete variable domain, with remaining parts taken from reference TRBV28 and TRBJ2-5, reads DVKVTQSSRYLVKRTGEKVFLECVQDMDHENMFWYRQDPGLGLRLIYFSYDVKMKEKGDIPEGYSVSREKKERFSLILESASTNQTSMYLCASSSEGAKQETQYFGPGTRLLVL.

The V call is TRBV9, the J call TRBJ2-3, with D possibly TRBD2 on 6 matching bases. CDR1 and CDR2 (germline): SGDLS, YYNGEE. Trimming stripped 4 bases from V and 4 bases from J, with 19 bases between. This CDR3 has 16 residues. The chain's CDR3 is CASSIRSGTGADTQYF. The CDR3 region has the DNA TGTGCCAGCAGCATTCGTAGCGGAACCGGGGCAGATACGCAGTATTTT.

The chain links TRBV11-2 to TRBJ2-1, with D maybe TRBD1 (5 bases). The V gene lost 5 bases and the J gene lost 10 bases, with 18 bases spanning the gap. The CDR3 loop spans 14 amino acids. CDR1 and CDR2 from the germline V gene are SGHAT and FQNNGV. CDR3 nucleotides: TGTGCCAGCAGCCCGGACATTGGGTGGAGCGAGCAGTTCTTC. Its protein product is CASSPDIGWSEQFF.

The rearrangement links TRBV4-3 to TRBJ2-5, with 7 bases matching TRBD1. This CDR3 has 14 amino acids. V dropped 2 bases and J dropped 5; count of bases not matched to a gene: 5. From germline, CDR1 is LGHNA and CDR2 YSLEER. CDR3 sequence: CASSQTGVGETQYF. The CDR3 DNA reads TGCGCCAGCAGCCAAACAGGGGTAGGGGAGACCCAGTACTTC.

The V and J genes are TRBV5-5 and TRBJ2-5; a possible D gene is TRBD1 (6 bases). V was shortened by 0 bases and J by 4 bases, with 13 bases between the two germline ends. Germline CDR1 is SGHKS and CDR2 is YYEKEE (reference sequence). This CDR3 is 15 amino acids long. The CDR3: CASSLGSSGAETQYF. CDR3 bases: TGTGCCAGCAGCTTGGGTTCTTCAGGGGCAGAGACCCAGTACTTC. Combining the CDR3 with reference TRBV5-5 and TRBJ2-5 gives the whole variable domain DAGVTQSPTHLIKTRGQQVTLRCSPISGHKSVSWYQQVLGQGPQFIFQYYEKEERGRGNFPDRFSARQFPNYSSELNVNALLLGDSALYLCASSLGSSGAETQYFGPGTRLLVL.

This chain uses TRBV7-2 with TRBJ2-2; perhaps TRBD2 as D (6 bases). CDR1 SGHTA and CDR2 FQGNSA come from the germline V gene. Trimming shortened V by 0 bases and J by 4 bases, and 18 bases separated the two germline ends. CDR3 length equals 18 residues. This CDR3 is CASSLASSALRGTGELFF. The CDR3 region has the DNA TGTGCCAGCAGCTTAGCGTCTAGCGCATTGCGTGGCACCGGGGAGCTGTTTTTT. The whole variable domain, remainder taken from reference TRBV7-2 and TRBJ2-2, is GAGVSQSPSNKVTEKGKDVELRCDPISGHTALYWYRQSLGQGLEFLIYFQGNSAPDKSGLPSDRFSAERTGGSVSTLTIQRTQQEDSAVYLCASSLASSALRGTGELFFGEGSRLTVL.

This clonotype was picked up a small number of times. The chain is built from TRBV4-2 and TRBJ2-3; no reliable D call. Germline V gene lookup returns CDR1 LGHNA and CDR2 YNFKEQ. This CDR3 contains 13 residues. V lost 1 base and J lost 4, with 6 bases in between. CDR3 in amino acids: CASSQGEADTQYF. CDR3 bases: TGTGCCAGCAGCCAAGGGGAAGCAGATACGCAGTATTTT.

The gene calls are TRBV20-1 and TRBJ1-1; D is possibly TRBD1 (5 bases). The germline V gene has CDR1 DFQATT and CDR2 SNEGSKA (reference sequence). V lost 0 bases, J lost 5 bases, and 19 bases lay in between. This CDR3 region has 16 residues. Here the CDR3 reads CSARDRDRRLWTEAFF. In DNA form, the CDR3 reads TGCAGTGCTAGAGATAGGGACCGCCGATTATGGACTGAAGCTTTCTTT.

The V gene is TRBV25-1, the J gene TRBJ1-2; possible D gene TRBD1, 5 bases. The CDR3 has 15 residues. Trimming cost V 3 bases and J 7 bases, with 18 bases left between them. The germline gives CDR1 MGHDK, CDR2 SYGVNS. CDR3 nucleotide sequence: TGTGCCAGCAGTGAGGGACGGGCCGTAATGCGTGGCTACACCTTC. Amino acids: CASSEGRAVMRGYTF.

This clonotype was found a few times. This chain connects TRBV12-3 or TRBV12-4 to TRBJ2-3; 7 positions agree with TRBD2. The CDR3 has 15 amino acids. Trimming at V came to 7 bases and at J to 1 base, leaving 8 bases not matched to a gene. CDR3 nucleotides: TGTGCCAGCACCCTCGGCCTAGCGGGCACAGATACGCAGTATTTT. It encodes CASTLGLAGTDTQYF.

This rearrangement joins TRBV12-3 or TRBV12-4 to TRBJ2-1; the D is unclear. This CDR3 spans 12 amino acids. V gave up 7 bases and J gave up 9 bases, with 13 bases separating them. This CDR3 is CASIPDLGEQFF. CDR3 bases: TGTGCCAGCATCCCGGACCTCGGTGAGCAGTTCTTC.

This clonotype has only one observation. The V gene is TRBV25-1, the J gene TRBJ1-3, with 8 bases matching TRBD1. The length of the CDR3 is 17 residues. CDR1 and CDR2 (germline): MGHDK, SYGVNS. V lost 2 bases and J lost 0; bases outside the gene matches: 6. The CDR3: CASSEPRQGTSGNTIYF. The CDR3 nucleotides read TGTGCCAGCAGTGAACCTCGACAGGGGACCTCTGGAAACACCATATATTTT.

This clonotype was seen a few times. The gene calls are TRBV16 and TRBJ1-2, with TRBD1 matching over 7 bases. V lost 8 bases, J lost 4 bases, and 13 bases stayed unmatched. Germline CDR1 KGHSY, CDR2 FQNENV. This CDR3 is 15 amino acids long. The CDR3 DNA reads as TGTGCCAGCCTCCCCCGGGGACAGCTATCCTATGGCTACACCTTC. Its translation: CASLPRGQLSYGYTF.